The T cell receptor beta chain described here comes from a study of cytomegalovirus exposure and HLA in healthy donors. Study summary: Inside one of the first data releases sat tens of millions of unique TCRs taken from HLA-typed donors. Study-wide results and limits: The productive fraction for most TCR beta V segments was about 87% or about 30% in an earlier analysis. Certain indistinguishable V segments, among them TRBV6-2 and TRBV6-3, were excluded.

At sampling all donors were nominally healthy, likely with unrecorded immune exposures. PCR primers comprised 60 Vbeta and 13 Jbeta primers. Using immunoSEQ multiplex PCR, the repertoire was profiled, and TCRdb retains in-frame clones only, with some absent. The data contain 72,000 or so clones, around 82% of them singletons. CDR1 MNHEY and CDR2 SVGAGI come from the germline V gene. The CDR3 extends over 14 amino acids. Germline trimming cut 6 bases from V and 7 bases from J; bases unmatched to any gene: 9. This clone was picked up a small number of times. Antigen: not known. The chain recombines TRBV6-5 with TRBJ1-5; 7 nucleotides agree with TRBD1. What was sequenced was PBMCs. This clonotype was sampled from a man aged 18 to 29 in good health and CMV-seropositive. The chain's CDR3 is CASSQTGSGQPQHF. CDR3 sequence (DNA): TGTGCCAGCAGCCAGACAGGGTCGGGGCAGCCCCAGCATTTT.